Included here is one T cell receptor beta chain sequence, with context. As yet, its antigen is unknown. The sample belongs to a study of beta chain features in type 1 diabetes. Notes on the study in general: All four CD4+ subsets of Type 1 diabetes patients contained TCRB CDR3s that were moderately but significantly shorter.

The germline gives CDR1 LNHNV, CDR2 YYDKDF (reference sequence). The V gene end was trimmed by 5 bases and the J gene end by 4 bases; junction bases not matched to a gene: 5. The CDR3 spans 16 residues. The entirety of the isolated RNA underwent reverse transcription, so expressed TCRB transcripts were sequenced. Produced via immunoSEQ multiplex PCR; TCRdb's table is partial and in-frame only. Here the sample spans 240,000 or so clones, roughly 30% being singletons. Isolation of CD4+ naive, central memory, regulatory and stem cell-like memory cells was achieved by sorting via CD45RO/CCR7/CD25/CD127/CD95/CD27. Once sorted, every population was more than 95% pure.

This TCR was recovered from a man aged 30 to 45 in good health. Sequencing used central memory CD4+ T cells from blood. This chain joins TRBV15 and TRBJ2-1; 13 nucleotides match TRBD2. CDR3 amino acids: CATSGGLAGPYNEQFF. The CDR3, as DNA: TGTGCCACCAGCGGGGGACTAGCGGGACCTTACAATGAGCAGTTCTTC.